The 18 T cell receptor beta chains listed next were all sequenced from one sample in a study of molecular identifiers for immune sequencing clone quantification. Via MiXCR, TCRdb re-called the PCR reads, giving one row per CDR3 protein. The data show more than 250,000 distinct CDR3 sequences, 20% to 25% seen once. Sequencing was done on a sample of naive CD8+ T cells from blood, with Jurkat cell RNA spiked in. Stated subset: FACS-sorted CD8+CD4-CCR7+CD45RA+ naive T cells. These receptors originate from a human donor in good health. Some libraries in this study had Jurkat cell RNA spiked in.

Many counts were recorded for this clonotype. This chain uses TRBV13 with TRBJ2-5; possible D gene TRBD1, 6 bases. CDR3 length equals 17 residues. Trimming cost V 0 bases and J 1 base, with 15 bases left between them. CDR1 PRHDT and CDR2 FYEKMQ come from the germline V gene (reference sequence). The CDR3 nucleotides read TGTGCCAGCAGCTTAGGCGGGGACCTAGGGGGCCAAGAGACCCAGTACTTC. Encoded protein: CASSLGGDLGGQETQYF.

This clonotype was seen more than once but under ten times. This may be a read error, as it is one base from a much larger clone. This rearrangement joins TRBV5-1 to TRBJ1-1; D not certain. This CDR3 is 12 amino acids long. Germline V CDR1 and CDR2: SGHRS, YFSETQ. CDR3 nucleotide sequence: TGCGCCAGCCGCTCAACAAACACTGAAACTTTCTTT. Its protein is CASRSTNTETFF.

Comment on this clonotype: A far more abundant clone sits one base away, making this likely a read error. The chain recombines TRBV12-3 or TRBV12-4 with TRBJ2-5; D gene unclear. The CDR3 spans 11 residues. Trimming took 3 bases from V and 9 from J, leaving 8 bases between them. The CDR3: CASSFREAQYF. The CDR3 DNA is TGTGCCAGCAGTTTCCGTGAGGCCCAGTACTTC.

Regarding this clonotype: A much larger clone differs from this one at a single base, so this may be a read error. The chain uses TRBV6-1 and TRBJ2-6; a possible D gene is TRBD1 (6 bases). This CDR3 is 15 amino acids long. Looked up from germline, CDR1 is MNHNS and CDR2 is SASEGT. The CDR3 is CASSVQGSGADVLTF. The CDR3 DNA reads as TGTGCCAGCAGTGTACAGGGCTCTGGGGCCGACGTCCTGACTTTC.

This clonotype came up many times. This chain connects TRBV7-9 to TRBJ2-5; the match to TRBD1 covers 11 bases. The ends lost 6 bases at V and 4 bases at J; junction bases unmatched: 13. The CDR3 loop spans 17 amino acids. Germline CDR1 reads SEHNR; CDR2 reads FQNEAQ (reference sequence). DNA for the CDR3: TGTGCCAGCAGTATTGTTATATTGGACAGGGGGCGAGAGACCCAGTACTTC. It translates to CASSIVILDRGRETQYF.

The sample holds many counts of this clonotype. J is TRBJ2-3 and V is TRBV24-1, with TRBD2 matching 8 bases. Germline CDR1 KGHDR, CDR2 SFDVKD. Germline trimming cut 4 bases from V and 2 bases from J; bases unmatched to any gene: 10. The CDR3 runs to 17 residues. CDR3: CATSDYLAGLSTDTQYF. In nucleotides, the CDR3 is TGTGCCACCAGTGACTACCTAGCGGGTCTCTCCACAGATACGCAGTATTTT.

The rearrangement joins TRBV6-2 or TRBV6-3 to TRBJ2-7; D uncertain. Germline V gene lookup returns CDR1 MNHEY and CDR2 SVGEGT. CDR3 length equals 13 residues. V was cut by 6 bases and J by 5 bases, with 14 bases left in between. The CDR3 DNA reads TGTGCCAGCAGCAGTTACCATGGGGACGAGCAGTACTTC. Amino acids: CASSSYHGDEQYF.

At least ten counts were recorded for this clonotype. The chain's CDR3 is CASIQTSGISYEQYF. CDR3 DNA: TGTGCCAGCATCCAGACTAGCGGGATATCCTACGAGCAGTACTTC. This chain links TRBV6-2 or TRBV6-3 with TRBJ2-7; 11 bases are a match to TRBD2. V lost 7 bases, J lost 1 base, and 6 bases stayed unmatched. The CDR3 has 15 amino acids. From germline, CDR1 is MNHEY and CDR2 SVGEGT.

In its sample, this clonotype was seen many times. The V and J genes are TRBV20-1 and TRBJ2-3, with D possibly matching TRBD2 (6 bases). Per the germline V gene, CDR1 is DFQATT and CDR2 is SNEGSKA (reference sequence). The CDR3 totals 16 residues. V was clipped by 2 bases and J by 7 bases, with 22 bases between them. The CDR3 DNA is TGCAGTGCTAGACCCTGGATGGGAGGCCCGGGACATACGCAGTATTTT. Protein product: CSARPWMGGPGHTQYF.

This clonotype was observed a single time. CDR3 sequence (DNA): TGTGCCAGCAGCCCACGACAGCACCAGAACTATGGCTACACCTTC. It translates to CASSPRQHQNYGYTF. V is TRBV3-1 and J is TRBJ1-2; D possibly corresponds to TRBD1 (5 bases). Germline V gene sequence: CDR1 LGHDT, CDR2 YNNKEL (reference sequence). V was pared by 4 bases and J by 2 bases, with 14 bases between. The CDR3 extends over 15 amino acids.

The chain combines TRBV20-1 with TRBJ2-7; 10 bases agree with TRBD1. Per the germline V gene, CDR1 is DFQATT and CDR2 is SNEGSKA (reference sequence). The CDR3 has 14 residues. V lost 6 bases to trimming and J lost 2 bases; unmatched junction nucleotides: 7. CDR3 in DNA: TGCAGTGCCTCGACAGGGGGCACGGCCTACGAGCAGTACTTC. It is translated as CSASTGGTAYEQYF.

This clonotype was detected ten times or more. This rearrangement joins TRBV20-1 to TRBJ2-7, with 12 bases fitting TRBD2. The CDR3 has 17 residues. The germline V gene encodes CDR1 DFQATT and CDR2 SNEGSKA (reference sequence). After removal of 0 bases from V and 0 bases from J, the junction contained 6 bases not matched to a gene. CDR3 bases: TGCAGTGCTAGAGAGCATCCGACTAGCGGGAGCTCCTACGAGCAGTACTTC. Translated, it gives CSAREHPTSGSSYEQYF.

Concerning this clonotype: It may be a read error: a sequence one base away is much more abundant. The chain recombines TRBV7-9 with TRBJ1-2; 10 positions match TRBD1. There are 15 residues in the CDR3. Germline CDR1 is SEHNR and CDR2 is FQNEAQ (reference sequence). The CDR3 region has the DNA TGTGCCAGCAACTTAGCCGGGACAGGGGACTATGGCTACACCTTC. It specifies CASNLAGTGDYGYTF.

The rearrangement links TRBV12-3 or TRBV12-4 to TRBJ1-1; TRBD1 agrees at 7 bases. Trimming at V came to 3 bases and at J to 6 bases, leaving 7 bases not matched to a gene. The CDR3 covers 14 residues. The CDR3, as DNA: TGTGCCAGCAGTTTCCGGTCAGGGGGGGCTGAAGCTTTCTTT. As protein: CASSFRSGGAEAFF.

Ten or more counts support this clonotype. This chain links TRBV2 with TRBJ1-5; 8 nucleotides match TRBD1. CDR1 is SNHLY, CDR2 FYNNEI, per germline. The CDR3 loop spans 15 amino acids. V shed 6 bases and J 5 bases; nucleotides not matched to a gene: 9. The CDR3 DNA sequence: TGTGCCAGCAGGGAAAGGACAGGGACAGATCAGCCCCAGCATTTT. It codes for CASRERTGTDQPQHF.

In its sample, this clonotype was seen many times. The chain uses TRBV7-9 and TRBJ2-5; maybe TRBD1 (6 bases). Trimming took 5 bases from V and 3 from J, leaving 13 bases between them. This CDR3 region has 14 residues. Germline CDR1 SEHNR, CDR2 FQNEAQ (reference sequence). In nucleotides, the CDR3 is TGTGCCAGCAGCAAGTTGACAGGAAAAGAGACCCAGTACTTC. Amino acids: CASSKLTGKETQYF.

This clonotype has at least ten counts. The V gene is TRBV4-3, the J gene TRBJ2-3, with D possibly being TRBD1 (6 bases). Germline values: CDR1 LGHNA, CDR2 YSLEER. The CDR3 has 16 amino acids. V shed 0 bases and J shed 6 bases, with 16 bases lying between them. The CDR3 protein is CASSQEKQGLTDTQYF. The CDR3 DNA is TGCGCCAGCAGCCAAGAAAAACAGGGATTAACGGATACGCAGTATTTT.

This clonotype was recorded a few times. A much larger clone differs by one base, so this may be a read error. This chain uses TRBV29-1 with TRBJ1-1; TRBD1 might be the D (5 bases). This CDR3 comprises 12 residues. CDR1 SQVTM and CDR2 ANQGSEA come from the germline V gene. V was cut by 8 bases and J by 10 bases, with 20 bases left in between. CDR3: CSIYPSQAVAFF. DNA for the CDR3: TGCAGCATTTATCCTTCACAGGCTGTAGCTTTCTTT. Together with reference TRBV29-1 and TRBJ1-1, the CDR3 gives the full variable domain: SAVISQKPSRDICQRGTSLTIQCQVDSQVTMMFWYRQQPGQSLTLIATANQGSEATYESGFVIDKFPISRPNLTFSTLTVSNMSPEDSSIYLCSIYPSQAVAFFGQGTRLTVV.